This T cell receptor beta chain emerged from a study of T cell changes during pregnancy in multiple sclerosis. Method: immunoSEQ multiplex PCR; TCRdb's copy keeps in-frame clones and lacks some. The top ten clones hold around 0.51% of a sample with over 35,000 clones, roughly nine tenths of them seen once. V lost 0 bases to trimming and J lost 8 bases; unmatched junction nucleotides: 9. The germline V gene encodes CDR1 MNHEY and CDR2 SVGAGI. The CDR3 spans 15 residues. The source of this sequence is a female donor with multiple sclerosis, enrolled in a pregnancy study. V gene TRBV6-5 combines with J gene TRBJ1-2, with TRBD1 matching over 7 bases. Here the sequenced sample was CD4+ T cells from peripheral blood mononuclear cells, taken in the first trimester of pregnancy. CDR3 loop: CASSYSIGQVQGYTF. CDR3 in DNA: TGTGCCAGCAGTTACTCGATTGGACAGGTGCAGGGCTACACCTTC.